Below, one TCR beta chain is given with its context. The antigen it recognizes is unknown. No much larger clone is present one base from it, and per-base qualities are unavailable. This sample is part of a study of T cell responses to AZD1222 COVID-19 vaccine (TCRdb year 2021). With regard to the full study: AZD1222 recipients given second doses at about 4 weeks or at about 12 weeks were pooled, since spike-specific TCR depth and breadth were not found to differ between the two schedules. A total of under 250 trial participants underwent TCR sequencing, of whom about 210 had received two doses of AZD1222 and around 25 had received two doses of the MenACWY control vaccine. Trial participants were enrolled by age into 18-55, 56-69 and 70-plus year subgroups, with about 150, 28 and 57 TCR-sequenced participants respectively. What the research found in general, with its limitations: Only 5 to 7 AZD1222 recipients were SARS-CoV-2 seropositive at baseline, limiting conclusions about previously exposed vaccinees. The 56-69-year group was small, and its depth increase did not reach significance, likely because of low power. Epitopes outside the regions mutated in the B.1.351 and B.1.1.7 variants were reportedly recognized by nearly half of the unique spike-specific TCRs. Spike-specific TCR breadth and depth rose significantly after two AZD1222 doses compared with day 0 and with MenACWY recipients. The vaccine-associated CD4 TCRs covered the entire spike protein, and the dominant responses fell in regions 160-218 and 743-854. Because no day 14 peak-response samples were available, repertoires were characterized only after the peak T cell response. Participants were mostly white British, with more females than males. The authors suggested clonal diversity may have been underestimated.

The CDR3 regions of human TCRbeta chains were analyzed by immunosequencing. Turning to the authors' computational methods: TCRs in the repertoires were compared against a reference library of SARS-CoV-2-specific TCRs that had been generated with the MIRA antigen-specificity platform. Breadth was defined as the fraction of unique TCRs that were SARS-CoV-2-associated, and depth was defined as the fraction of total T cells that were SARS-CoV-2-associated. Each spike-specific TCR was assigned to its reactive spike region and to a CD4 or CD8 class using the MIRA data. Log10-transformed breadth and depth values were compared by one-way ANOVA with Sidak's multiple comparisons tests. The clones in this table, taken by TCRdb from immuneACCESS, are in-frame only. Not every clone is retained; where verified, under half of the shortfall comes from an unresolved V gene, and the cause of the rest is unknown. V, J and clone size are those of that table, while D and trimming were read from the DNA. Present in this sample are 98,000 or so clones, about 87% of which were seen just once. Around 9.4% of the sample lies in the top ten.

Explained via the paper, the time point label denotes: baseline before first vaccination. Vaccinee samples were obtained from the UK trials COV001 and COV002, which included a single-blind randomized controlled phase 2/3 trial of AZD1222 (ChAdOx1 nCoV-19) in healthy adults. For TCRbeta chain sequencing, PBMC samples were collected from trial participants at day 0 and at day 28 after the second dose. The germline V gene (reference sequence) yields SEHNR for CDR1 and FQNEAQ for CDR2. Relative to germline, V is missing 7 bases and J is missing 2 bases, with 27 bases of the junction outside any gene match. Its CDR3 holds 21 amino acids, cysteine through phenylalanine. Only the CDR3 part of the read is kept: 63 bases, read in frame from the first base.

The origin of this receptor is an adult in good health. This specimen consisted of peripheral blood, obtained on day 0 of AZD1222 vaccination. The sequence joins TRBV7-9 to TRBJ2-7, with 9 bases aligning to TRBD1. The CDR3 sequence is CASTGTGGIGLYSETTYEQYF. The DNA sequence is TGTGCCAGCACCGGAACAGGGGGCATCGGGCTATACTCCGAGACTACCTACGAGCAGTACTTC.